These T cell receptor beta chains were read from a single sample in a study of blood T cell repertoires in COVID-19. TCRdb's table, derived via immunoSEQ multiplex PCR, lists solely in-frame clones and lacks some. The data show 200,000 to 300,000 clones, with over 80% seen just once and 2.5% to 3% held by the top ten. The sequencing sample was made of PBMCs or T cells enriched from blood (not recorded which). All receptors come from a woman aged 25 to 39 with acute COVID-19. The CDR3 runs from the conserved cysteine through the conserved F or W. Fields, in order: CDR3 length, V gene, clone size, D gene, J gene, CDR3 protein, CDR3 DNA. D genes are given only for firm matches. Only some rows state a clone size, as once, few, many or a class for expanded clones.

len: 16
v_gene: TRBV27
abundance: once
d_gene: TRBD2
j_gene: TRBJ2-1
CDR3aa: CASSLVTSGGPNEQFF
CDR3nt: TGTGCCAGCAGTTTGGTGACTAGCGGGGGCCCGAATGAGCAGTTCTTC

len: 14
v_gene: TRBV2
abundance: .
d_gene: TRBD1
j_gene: TRBJ2-5
CDR3aa: CASKGRDREETQYF
CDR3nt: TGTGCCAGCAAAGGAAGGGACAGGGAAGAGACCCAGTACTTC

len: 15
v_gene: TRBV7-2
abundance: .
d_gene: .
j_gene: TRBJ1-1
CDR3aa: CASSLDSVGNTEAFF
CDR3nt: TGTGCCAGCAGCTTAGATTCGGTCGGTAACACTGAAGCTTTCTTT

len: 13
v_gene: TRBV27
abundance: once
d_gene: TRBD1
j_gene: TRBJ1-2
CDR3aa: CASRRGRGYGYTF
CDR3nt: TGTGCCAGCAGGAGGGGGCGCGGCTATGGCTACACCTTC

len: 13
v_gene: TRBV2
abundance: many
d_gene: .
j_gene: TRBJ2-7
CDR3aa: CASSVEASEEQYF
CDR3nt: TGTGCCAGCAGTGTAGAGGCGTCCGAGGAGCAGTACTTC

len: 13
v_gene: TRBV20-1
abundance: .
d_gene: TRBD2
j_gene: TRBJ2-7
CDR3aa: CSASRSGGYEQYF
CDR3nt: TGCAGTGCTAGTCGTAGCGGGGGCTACGAGCAGTACTTC

len: 16
v_gene: TRBV7-2
abundance: .
d_gene: .
j_gene: TRBJ2-6
CDR3aa: CASRIQGPIAANVLTF
CDR3nt: TGTGCCAGCAGGATACAGGGCCCAATCGCGGCCAACGTCCTGACTTTC

len: 14
v_gene: TRBV19
abundance: .
d_gene: .
j_gene: TRBJ1-6
CDR3aa: CASSISARDSPLHF
CDR3nt: TGTGCCAGTAGTATATCAGCGCGGGATTCACCCCTCCACTTT

len: 14
v_gene: TRBV10-3
abundance: .
d_gene: TRBD2
j_gene: TRBJ2-5
CDR3aa: CAISGLAGEETQYF
CDR3nt: TGTGCCATCAGTGGACTAGCGGGGGAAGAGACCCAGTACTTC

len: 17
v_gene: TRBV2
abundance: .
d_gene: .
j_gene: TRBJ2-3
CDR3aa: CASSITLGHSSTDTQYF
CDR3nt: TGTGCCAGCAGCATAACCCTAGGACACTCTAGCACAGATACGCAGTATTTT

len: 16
v_gene: TRBV6-2/TRBV6-3
abundance: .
d_gene: .
j_gene: TRBJ1-5
CDR3aa: CASSPDRFPSNQPQHF
CDR3nt: TGTGCCAGCAGCCCAGACAGATTTCCCAGCAATCAGCCCCAGCATTTT

len: 11
v_gene: TRBV6-5
abundance: .
d_gene: .
j_gene: TRBJ1-1
CDR3aa: CASQSGERAFF
CDR3nt: TGTGCCAGCCAATCGGGGGAGAGGGCTTTCTTT